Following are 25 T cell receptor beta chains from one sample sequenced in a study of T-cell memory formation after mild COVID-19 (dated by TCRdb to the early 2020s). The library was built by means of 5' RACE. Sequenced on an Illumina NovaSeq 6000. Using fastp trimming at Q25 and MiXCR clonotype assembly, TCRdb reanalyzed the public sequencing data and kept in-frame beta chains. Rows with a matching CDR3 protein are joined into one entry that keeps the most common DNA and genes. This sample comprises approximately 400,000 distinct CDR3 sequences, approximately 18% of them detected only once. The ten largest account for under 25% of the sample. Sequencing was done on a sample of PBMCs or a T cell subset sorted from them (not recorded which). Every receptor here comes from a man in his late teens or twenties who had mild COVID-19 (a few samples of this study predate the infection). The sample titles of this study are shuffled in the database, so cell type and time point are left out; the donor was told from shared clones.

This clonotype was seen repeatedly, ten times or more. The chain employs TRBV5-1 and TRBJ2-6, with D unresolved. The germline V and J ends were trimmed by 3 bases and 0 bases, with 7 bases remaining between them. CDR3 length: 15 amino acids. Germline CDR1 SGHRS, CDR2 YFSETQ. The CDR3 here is CASSYGASGANVLTF. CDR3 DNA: TGCGCCAGCAGCTATGGAGCCTCTGGGGCCAACGTCCTGACTTTC. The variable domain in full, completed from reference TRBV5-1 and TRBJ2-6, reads KAGVTQTPRYLIKTRGQQVTLSCSPISGHRSVSWYQQTPGQGLQFLFEYFSETQRNKGNFPGRFSGRQFSNSRSEMNVSTLELGDSALYLCASSYGASGANVLTFGAGSRLTVL.

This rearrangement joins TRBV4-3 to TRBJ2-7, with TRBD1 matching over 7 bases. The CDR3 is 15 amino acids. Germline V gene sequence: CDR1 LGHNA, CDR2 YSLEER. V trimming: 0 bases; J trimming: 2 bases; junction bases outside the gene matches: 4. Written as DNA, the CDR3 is TGCGCCAGCAGCCAAGAAGAGGGGGCTCCCTACGAGCAGTACTTC. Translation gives CASSQEEGAPYEQYF.

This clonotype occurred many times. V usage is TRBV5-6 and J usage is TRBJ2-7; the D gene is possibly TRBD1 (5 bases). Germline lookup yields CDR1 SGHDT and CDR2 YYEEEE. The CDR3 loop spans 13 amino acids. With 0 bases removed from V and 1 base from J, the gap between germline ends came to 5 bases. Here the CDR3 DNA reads TGTGCCAGCAGCTTGGGACAGTCCTACGAGCAGTACTTC. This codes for CASSLGQSYEQYF.

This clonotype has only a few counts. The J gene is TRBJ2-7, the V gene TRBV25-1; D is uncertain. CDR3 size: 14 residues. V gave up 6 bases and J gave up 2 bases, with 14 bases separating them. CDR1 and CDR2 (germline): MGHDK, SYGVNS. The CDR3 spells CASSEAPNPYEQYV. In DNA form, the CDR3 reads TGTGCCAGCAGCGAGGCCCCAAACCCCTACGAGCAGTACGTC.

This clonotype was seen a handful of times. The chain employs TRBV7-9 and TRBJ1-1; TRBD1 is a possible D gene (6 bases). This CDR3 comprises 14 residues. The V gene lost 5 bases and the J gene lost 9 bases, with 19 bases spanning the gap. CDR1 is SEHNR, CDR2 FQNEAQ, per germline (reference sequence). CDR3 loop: CASSVTGTGAKAFF. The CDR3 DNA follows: TGTGCCAGCAGCGTTACCGGGACGGGGGCAAAAGCTTTCTTT.

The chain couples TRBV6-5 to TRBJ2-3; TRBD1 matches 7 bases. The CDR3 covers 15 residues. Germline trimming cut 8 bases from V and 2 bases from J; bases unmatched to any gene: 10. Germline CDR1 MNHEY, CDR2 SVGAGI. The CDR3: CASRDRSQITDTQYF. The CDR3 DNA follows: TGTGCCAGCCGGGACAGATCCCAGATCACAGATACGCAGTATTTT.

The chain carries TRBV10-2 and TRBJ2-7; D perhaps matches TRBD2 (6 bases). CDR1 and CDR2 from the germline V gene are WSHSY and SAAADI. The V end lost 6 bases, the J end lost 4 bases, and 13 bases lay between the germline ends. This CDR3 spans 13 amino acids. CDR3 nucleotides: TGCGCCAGCAGCCGGGACTTATTATACGAGCAGTACTTC. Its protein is CASSRDLLYEQYF.

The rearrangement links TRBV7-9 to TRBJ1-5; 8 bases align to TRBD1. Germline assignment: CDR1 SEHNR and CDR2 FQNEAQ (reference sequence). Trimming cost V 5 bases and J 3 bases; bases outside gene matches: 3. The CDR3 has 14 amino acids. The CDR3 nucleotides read TGTGCCAGCAGCCCGACAGGGGCCAATCAGCCCCAGCATTTT. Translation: CASSPTGANQPQHF.

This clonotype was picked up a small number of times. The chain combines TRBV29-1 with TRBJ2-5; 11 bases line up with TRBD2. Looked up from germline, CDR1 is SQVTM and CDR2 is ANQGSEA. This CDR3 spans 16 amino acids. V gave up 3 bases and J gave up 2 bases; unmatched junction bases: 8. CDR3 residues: CSVEASGTSGQETQYF. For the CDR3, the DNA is TGCAGCGTTGAGGCCTCGGGGACTAGCGGACAAGAGACCCAGTACTTC. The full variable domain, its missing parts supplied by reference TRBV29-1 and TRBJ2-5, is SAVISQKPSRDICQRGTSLTIQCQVDSQVTMMFWYRQQPGQSLTLIATANQGSEATYESGFVIDKFPISRPNLTFSTLTVSNMSPEDSSIYLCSVEASGTSGQETQYFGPGTRLLVL.

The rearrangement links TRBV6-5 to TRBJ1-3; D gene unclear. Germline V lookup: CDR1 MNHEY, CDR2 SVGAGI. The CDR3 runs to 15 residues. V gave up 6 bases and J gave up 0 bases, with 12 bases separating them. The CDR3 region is CASRQQSFSGNTIYF. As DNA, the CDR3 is TGTGCCAGCAGGCAACAGTCCTTCTCTGGAAACACCATATATTTT.

This CDR3 reads CASSYPGTGRGDEAFF. Written as DNA, the CDR3 is TGTGCCAGCAGTTACCCGGGGACAGGGCGCGGTGACGAAGCTTTCTTT. The chain joins TRBV6-6 to TRBJ1-1, with 9 bases fitting TRBD1. The CDR3 totals 16 residues. Germline-derived CDR1 and CDR2 are MNHNY and SVGAGI (reference sequence). The trim removed 2 bases at V and 8 bases at J, leaving 12 bases unmatched.

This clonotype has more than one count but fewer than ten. For the CDR3, the DNA is TGTGTATCCGGGACAGGCTACACTGAAGCTTTCTTT. Protein sequence: CVSGTGYTEAFF. V is TRBV28 and J is TRBJ1-1, with 8 positions matching TRBD1. The germline gives CDR1 MDHEN, CDR2 SYDVKM. The CDR3 sequence is 12 residues long.

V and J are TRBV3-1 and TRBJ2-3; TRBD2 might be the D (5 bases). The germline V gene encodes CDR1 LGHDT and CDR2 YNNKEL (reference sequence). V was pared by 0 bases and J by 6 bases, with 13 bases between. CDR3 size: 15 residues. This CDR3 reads CASSQDPRVMDTQYF. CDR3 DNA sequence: TGTGCCAGCAGCCAAGATCCGCGGGTGATGGATACGCAGTATTTT.

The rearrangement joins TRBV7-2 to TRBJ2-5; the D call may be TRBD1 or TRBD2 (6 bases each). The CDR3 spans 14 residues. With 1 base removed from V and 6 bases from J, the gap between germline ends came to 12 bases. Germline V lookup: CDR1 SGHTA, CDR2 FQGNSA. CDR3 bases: TGTGCCAGCAGCTTAGAAGGGGGGCGGAAGACCCAGTACTTC. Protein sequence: CASSLEGGRKTQYF. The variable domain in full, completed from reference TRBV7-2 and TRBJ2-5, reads GAGVSQSPSNKVTEKGKDVELRCDPISGHTALYWYRQSLGQGLEFLIYFQGNSAPDKSGLPSDRFSAERTGGSVSTLTIQRTQQEDSAVYLCASSLEGGRKTQYFGPGTRLLVL.

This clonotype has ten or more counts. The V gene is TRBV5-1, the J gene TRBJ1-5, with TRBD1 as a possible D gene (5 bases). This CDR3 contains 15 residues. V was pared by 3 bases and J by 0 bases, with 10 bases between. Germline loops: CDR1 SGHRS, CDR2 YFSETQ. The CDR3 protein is CASSSGTGSNQPQHF. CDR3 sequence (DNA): TGCGCCAGCAGCTCCGGGACGGGTAGCAATCAGCCCCAGCATTTT.

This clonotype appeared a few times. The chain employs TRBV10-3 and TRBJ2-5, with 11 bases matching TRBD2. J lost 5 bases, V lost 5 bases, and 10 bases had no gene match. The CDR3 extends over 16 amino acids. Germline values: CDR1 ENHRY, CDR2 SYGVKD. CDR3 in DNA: TGTGCCATCAGTCCTAACATACTAGCGGGGGTTGAGACCCAGTACTTC. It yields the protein CAISPNILAGVETQYF.

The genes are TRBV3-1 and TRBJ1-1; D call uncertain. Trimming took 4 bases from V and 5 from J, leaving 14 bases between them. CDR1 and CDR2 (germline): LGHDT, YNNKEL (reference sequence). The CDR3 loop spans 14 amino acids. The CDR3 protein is CASSPQVLATEAFF. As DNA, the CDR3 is TGTGCCAGCAGCCCCCAAGTGCTAGCAACTGAAGCTTTCTTT.

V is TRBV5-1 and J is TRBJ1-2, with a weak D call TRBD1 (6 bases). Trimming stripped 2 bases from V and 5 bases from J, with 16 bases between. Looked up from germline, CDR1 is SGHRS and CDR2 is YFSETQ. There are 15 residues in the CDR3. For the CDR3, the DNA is TGCGCCAGCAGCTTCGGGACAACCACTTTATATGGCTACACCTTC. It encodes CASSFGTTTLYGYTF. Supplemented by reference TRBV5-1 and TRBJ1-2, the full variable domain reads KAGVTQTPRYLIKTRGQQVTLSCSPISGHRSVSWYQQTPGQGLQFLFEYFSETQRNKGNFPGRFSGRQFSNSRSEMNVSTLELGDSALYLCASSFGTTTLYGYTFGSGTRLTVV.

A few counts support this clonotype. DNA of the CDR3: TGTGCCACCAGTGATTTCCCGGCAGGAGGGGCAGGAGAGACCCAGTACTTC. Residues: CATSDFPAGGAGETQYF. The chain links TRBV24-1 to TRBJ2-5; D may be TRBD2 (6 bases). Deletions cut 1 base from V and 4 bases from J, with 18 bases between. Germline V CDR1 and CDR2: KGHDR, SFDVKD. The CDR3 is made up of 17 amino acids.

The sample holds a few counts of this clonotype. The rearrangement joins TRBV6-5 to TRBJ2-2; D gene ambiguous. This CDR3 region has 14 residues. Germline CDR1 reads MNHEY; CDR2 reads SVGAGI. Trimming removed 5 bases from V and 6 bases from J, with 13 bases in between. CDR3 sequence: CASSPVALPGELFF. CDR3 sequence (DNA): TGTGCCAGCAGTCCCGTGGCACTTCCCGGGGAGCTGTTTTTT.

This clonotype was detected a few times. The CDR3 protein is CASSLSWRGSNTGELFF. The CDR3 DNA reads TGTGCCAGCAGCTTAAGCTGGAGAGGATCGAACACCGGGGAGCTGTTTTTT. The genes are TRBV5-5 and TRBJ2-2; no definite D call. With 2 bases removed from V and 0 bases from J, the gap between germline ends came to 14 bases. The length of the CDR3 is 17 residues. The V gene's germline CDR1 is SGHKS and CDR2 YYEKEE (reference sequence).

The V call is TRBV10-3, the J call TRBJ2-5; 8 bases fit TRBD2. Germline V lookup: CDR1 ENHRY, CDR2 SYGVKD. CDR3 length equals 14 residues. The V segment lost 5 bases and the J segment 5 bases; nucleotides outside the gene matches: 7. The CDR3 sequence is CAISFSGGYETQYF. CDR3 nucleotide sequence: TGTGCCATCAGTTTCAGCGGGGGCTACGAGACCCAGTACTTC.

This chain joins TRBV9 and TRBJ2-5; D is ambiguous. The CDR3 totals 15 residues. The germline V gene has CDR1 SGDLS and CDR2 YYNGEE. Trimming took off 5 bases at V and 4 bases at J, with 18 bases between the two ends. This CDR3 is CASSARVGWGETQYF. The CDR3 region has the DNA TGTGCCAGCAGTGCCCGGGTGGGGTGGGGAGAGACCCAGTACTTC. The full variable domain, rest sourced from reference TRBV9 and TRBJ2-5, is DSGVTQTPKHLITATGQRVTLRCSPRSGDLSVYWYQQSLDQGLQFLIQYYNGEERAKGNILERFSAQQFPDLHSELNLSSLELGDSALYFCASSARVGWGETQYFGPGTRLLVL.

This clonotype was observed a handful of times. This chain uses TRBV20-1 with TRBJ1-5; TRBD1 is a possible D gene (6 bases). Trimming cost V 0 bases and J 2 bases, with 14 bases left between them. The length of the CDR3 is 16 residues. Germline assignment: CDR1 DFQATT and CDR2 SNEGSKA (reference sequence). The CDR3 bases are TGCAGTGCTAGAGATCAAGGCAGGGGCGGCAATCAGCCCCAGCATTTT. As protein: CSARDQGRGGNQPQHF.

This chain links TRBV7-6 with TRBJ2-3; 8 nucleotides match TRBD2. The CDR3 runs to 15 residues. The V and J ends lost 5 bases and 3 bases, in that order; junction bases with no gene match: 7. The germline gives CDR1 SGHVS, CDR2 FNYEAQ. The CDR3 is CASSPRGAGTDTQYF. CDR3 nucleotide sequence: TGTGCCAGCAGCCCGCGGGGGGCGGGTACAGATACGCAGTATTTT. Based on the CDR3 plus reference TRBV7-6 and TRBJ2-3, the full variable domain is GAGVSQSPRYKVTKRGQDVALRCDPISGHVSLYWYRQALGQGPEFLTYFNYEAQQDKSGLPNDRFSAERPEGSISTLTIQRTEQRDSAMYRCASSPRGAGTDTQYFGPGTRLTVL.